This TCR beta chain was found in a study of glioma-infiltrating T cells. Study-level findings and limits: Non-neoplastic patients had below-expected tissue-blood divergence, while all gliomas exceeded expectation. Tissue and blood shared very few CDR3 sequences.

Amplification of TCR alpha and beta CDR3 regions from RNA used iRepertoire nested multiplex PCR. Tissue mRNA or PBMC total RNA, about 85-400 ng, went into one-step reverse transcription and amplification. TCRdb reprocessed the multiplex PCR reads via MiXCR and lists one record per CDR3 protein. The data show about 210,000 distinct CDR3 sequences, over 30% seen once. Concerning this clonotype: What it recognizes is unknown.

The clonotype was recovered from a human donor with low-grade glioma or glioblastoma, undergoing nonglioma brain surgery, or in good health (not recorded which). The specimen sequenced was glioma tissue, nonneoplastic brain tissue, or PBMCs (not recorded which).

The CDR3 protein is CASSDHLLAGSDEQFF. The CDR3 region has the DNA TGTGCCAGCAGTGACCACCTACTAGCGGGATCTGATGAGCAGTTCTTC. This chain links TRBV25-1 with TRBJ2-1; TRBD2 agrees at 10 bases. This CDR3 spans 16 amino acids. J lost 8 bases, V lost 3 bases, and 10 bases had no gene match. CDR1 and CDR2 (germline): MGHDK, SYGVNS.